These 18 T cell receptor beta chains originate from one sample sequenced in a study of cytomegalovirus exposure and HLA in healthy donors. The primer mix had 60 Vbeta and 13 Jbeta primers. Generated by immunoSEQ multiplex PCR, the TCRdb table keeps only in-frame clones and is missing some. The table records 90,000 to 150,000 clones, 77% of them present only once. Sequencing was done on a sample of PBMCs. These receptors came from a man between 35 and 55 years old in good health and CMV-seropositive.

This chain joins TRBV6-5 and TRBJ2-7; 7 nucleotides line up with TRBD2. The CDR3 covers 14 residues. With 6 bases clipped from V and 7 bases from J, the junction kept 12 bases outside the gene matches. Germline CDR1 MNHEY, CDR2 SVGAGI. In DNA, the CDR3 is TGTGCCAGCAGCCCCGGGAGGCCCGCCGGTGAGCAGTACTTC. Translated: CASSPGRPAGEQYF.

This clone was seen more than once but under ten times. This rearrangement joins TRBV13 to TRBJ2-2; D gene ambiguous. The germline V gene encodes CDR1 PRHDT and CDR2 FYEKMQ (reference sequence). CDR3 length: 14 amino acids. V was trimmed by 0 bases and J by 3 bases, leaving 5 bases between them. This CDR3 is CASSLGTYTGELFF. In DNA form, the CDR3 reads TGTGCCAGCAGCTTAGGGACATACACCGGGGAGCTGTTTTTT. The whole variable domain, filled in from reference TRBV13 and TRBJ2-2, reads AAGVIQSPRHLIKEKRETATLKCYPIPRHDTVYWYQQGPGQDPQFLISFYEKMQSDKGSIPDRFSAQQFSDYHSELNMSSLELGDSALYFCASSLGTYTGELFFGEGSRLTVL.

The chain employs TRBV4-1 and TRBJ1-5; maybe TRBD1 (5 bases). This CDR3 has 13 amino acids. V was clipped by 6 bases and J by 4 bases, with 10 bases between them. Germline V gene lookup returns CDR1 MGHRA and CDR2 YSYEKL. CDR3 sequence (DNA): TGCGCCAGCAGTGAACAGGAAAATCAGCCCCAGCATTTT. Translating it yields CASSEQENQPQHF.

The rearrangement links TRBV29-1 to TRBJ1-1; D is uncertain. Germline V gene data show CDR1 as SQVTM and CDR2 as ANQGSEA. This CDR3 comprises 13 residues. Trimming cost V 2 bases and J 1 base, with 8 bases left between them. The DNA of the CDR3 is TGCAGCGTTGAAAGGCGGGGGAACACTGAAGCTTTCTTT. Its protein is CSVERRGNTEAFF.

This chain connects TRBV11-1 to TRBJ1-2; no reliable D call. The CDR3 is 16 amino acids. Germline CDR1 and CDR2: SGHAT and FQDESV (reference sequence). V was trimmed by 4 bases and J by 6 bases, leaving 21 bases between them. The CDR3 spells CASSSRSGRADHGYTF. The CDR3 DNA reads as TGTGCCAGCAGCTCACGGAGCGGACGGGCCGATCATGGCTACACCTTC.

The rearrangement uses TRBV7-9 and TRBJ2-3; weak D call: TRBD1 (5 bases). The V gene's germline CDR1 is SEHNR and CDR2 FQNEAQ (reference sequence). The CDR3 consists of 14 residues. V dropped 5 bases and J dropped 2 bases, with 11 bases sitting between them. DNA for the CDR3: TGTGCCAGCAGCATGGACATTTCCACAGATACGCAGTATTTT. It translates to CASSMDISTDTQYF.

The V call is TRBV2, the J call TRBJ2-3, with 10 bases lining up with TRBD2. Losses at the gene ends were 6 bases for V and 0 bases for J; bases not matched to a gene: 6. The CDR3 length is 16 residues. CDR1 and CDR2 (germline): SNHLY, FYNNEI. DNA of the CDR3: TGTGCCAGCAGGAAGGATAGCGGGGGGAGCACAGATACGCAGTATTTT. This gives the protein CASRKDSGGSTDTQYF.

The chain couples TRBV6-5 to TRBJ2-7; D is undetermined. Germline loops: CDR1 MNHEY, CDR2 SVGAGI. Deletions cut 0 bases from V and 2 bases from J, with 11 bases between. This CDR3 is built from 15 residues. The CDR3 sequence is CASSYSSGPTYEQYF. As DNA, the CDR3 is TGTGCCAGCAGTTACTCTAGTGGTCCGACCTACGAGCAGTACTTC.

The rearrangement joins TRBV19 to TRBJ2-2; TRBD2 matches at 9 bases. Trimming at V came to 3 bases and at J to 6 bases, leaving 2 bases not matched to a gene. This CDR3 spans 14 amino acids. Per the germline V gene, CDR1 is LNHDA and CDR2 is SQIVND (reference sequence). The CDR3 sequence: CASSMSSGAGELFF. The CDR3 nucleotides read TGTGCCAGTAGTATGTCTAGCGGGGCCGGGGAGCTGTTTTTT.

A few counts support this clone. The rearrangement links TRBV27 to TRBJ1-6, with D unresolved. Trimming took off 4 bases at V and 0 bases at J, with 10 bases between the two ends. CDR3 length: 16 amino acids. Germline values: CDR1 MNHEY, CDR2 SMNVEV (reference sequence). This chain's CDR3 is CASSSFTSSYNSPLHF. The CDR3 DNA reads TGTGCCAGCAGTTCCTTCACAAGCTCCTATAATTCACCCCTCCACTTT.

The chain joins TRBV9 to TRBJ1-4; D is undetermined. The CDR3 covers 15 residues. Germline V CDR1 and CDR2: SGDLS, YYNGEE. The V end lost 4 bases, the J end lost 0 bases, and 10 bases lay between the germline ends. The CDR3 coding sequence is TGTGCCAGCAGCATAGGCGTTGCAACTAATGAAAAACTGTTTTTT. Protein sequence: CASSIGVATNEKLFF.

This sequence joins TRBV19 and TRBJ2-1, with no clear D. The germline CDR1 and CDR2 sequences are LNHDA and SQIVND (reference sequence). This CDR3 has 16 amino acids. Trimming left V 6 bases short and J 0 bases short, with 15 bases between. The chain's CDR3 is CASSPDISSSYNEQFF. In nucleotides, the CDR3 is TGTGCCAGTAGCCCCGACATCTCGAGCTCCTACAATGAGCAGTTCTTC.

This sequence joins TRBV5-1 and TRBJ2-2; D is undetermined. CDR3 length equals 14 residues. Trimming pared 3 bases from V and 0 bases from J, leaving 6 bases between. Germline values: CDR1 SGHRS, CDR2 YFSETQ. This CDR3 is CASSSLTNTGELFF. The CDR3 nucleotides are TGCGCCAGCAGCTCTCTAACGAACACCGGGGAGCTGTTTTTT.

The table lists this clone with a few counts. The chain couples TRBV18 to TRBJ2-5, with D maybe TRBD2 (6 bases). The CDR3 length is 15 residues. In germline, CDR1 is KGHSH, CDR2 LQKENI. Trimming stripped 2 bases from V and 5 bases from J, with 15 bases between. Here the CDR3 reads CASSPAAGGRETQYF. CDR3 nucleotides: TGTGCCAGCTCACCAGCGGCCGGGGGTCGGGAGACCCAGTACTTC.

This clone was seen a handful of times. V gene TRBV5-5 combines with J gene TRBJ1-6, with D possibly being TRBD1 (5 bases). CDR1 and CDR2 from the germline V gene are SGHKS and YYEKEE (reference sequence). The length of the CDR3 is 16 residues. The V gene lost 0 bases and the J gene lost 5 bases, with 12 bases spanning the gap. The CDR3 DNA is TGTGCCAGCAGCTTGGGGGGTGGGGCGAATAATTCACCCCTCCACTTT. It translates to CASSLGGGANNSPLHF.

The V and J genes are TRBV6-5 and TRBJ1-5; no reliable D call. The germline CDR1 and CDR2 sequences are MNHEY and SVGAGI. The CDR3 has 13 amino acids. Trimming removed 0 bases from V and 6 bases from J, with 6 bases in between. CDR3 protein: CASSYSSFQPQHF. The CDR3 DNA sequence: TGTGCCAGCAGTTACTCGAGCTTTCAGCCCCAGCATTTT.

The gene calls are TRBV19 and TRBJ2-5; TRBD2 aligns across 8 bases. The CDR3 extends over 14 amino acids. CDR1 is LNHDA, CDR2 SQIVND, per germline (reference sequence). The V segment lost 5 bases and the J segment 5 bases; nucleotides outside the gene matches: 7. CDR3: CASSSGGPRETQYF. In DNA form, the CDR3 reads TGTGCCAGTAGTTCGGGGGGGCCTCGGGAGACCCAGTACTTC.

The chain is built from TRBV7-2 and TRBJ2-5; weak D call: TRBD1 (6 bases). Germline loops: CDR1 SGHTA, CDR2 FQGNSA. CDR3 size: 15 residues. V lost 5 bases and J 4 bases, leaving 17 bases between the germline ends. In DNA, the CDR3 is TGTGCCAGCAGCCCGAGTACAGGGTTTCGAGAGACCCAGTACTTC. Protein sequence: CASSPSTGFRETQYF. Looking up the rest from reference TRBV7-2 and TRBJ2-5 gives the full variable domain: GAGVSQSPSNKVTEKGKDVELRCDPISGHTALYWYRQSLGQGLEFLIYFQGNSAPDKSGLPSDRFSAERTGGSVSTLTIQRTQQEDSAVYLCASSPSTGFRETQYFGPGTRLLVL.